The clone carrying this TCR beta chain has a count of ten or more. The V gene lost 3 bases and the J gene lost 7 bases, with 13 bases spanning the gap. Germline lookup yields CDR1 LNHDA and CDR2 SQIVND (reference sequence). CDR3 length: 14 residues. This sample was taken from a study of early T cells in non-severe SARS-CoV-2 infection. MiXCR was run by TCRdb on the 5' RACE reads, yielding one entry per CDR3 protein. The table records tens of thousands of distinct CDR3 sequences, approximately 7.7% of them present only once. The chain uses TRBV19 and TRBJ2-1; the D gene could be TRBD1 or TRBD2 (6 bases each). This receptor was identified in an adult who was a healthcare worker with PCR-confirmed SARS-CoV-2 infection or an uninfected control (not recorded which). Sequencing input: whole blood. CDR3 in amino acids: CASSMEGVWNEQFF. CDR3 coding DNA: TGTGCCAGTAGTATGGAGGGGGTCTGGAATGAGCAGTTCTTC.